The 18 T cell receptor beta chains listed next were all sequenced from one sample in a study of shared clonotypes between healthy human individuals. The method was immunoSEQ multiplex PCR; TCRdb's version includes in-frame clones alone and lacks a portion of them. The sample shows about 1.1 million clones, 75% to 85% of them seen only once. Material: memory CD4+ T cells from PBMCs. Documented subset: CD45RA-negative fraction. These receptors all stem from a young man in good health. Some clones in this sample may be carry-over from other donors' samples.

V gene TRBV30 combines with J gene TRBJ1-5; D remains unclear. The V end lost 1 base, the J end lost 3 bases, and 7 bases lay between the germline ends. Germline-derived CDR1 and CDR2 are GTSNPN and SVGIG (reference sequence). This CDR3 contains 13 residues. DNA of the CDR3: TGTGCCTGGAGTGCGGCAGACAATCAGCCCCAGCATTTT. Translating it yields CAWSAADNQPQHF. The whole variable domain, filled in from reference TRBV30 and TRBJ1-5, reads SQTIHQWPATLVQPVGSPLSLECTVEGTSNPNLYWYRQAAGRGLQLLFYSVGIGQISSEVPQNLSASRPQDRQFILSSKKLLLSDSGFYLCAWSAADNQPQHFGDGTRLSIL.

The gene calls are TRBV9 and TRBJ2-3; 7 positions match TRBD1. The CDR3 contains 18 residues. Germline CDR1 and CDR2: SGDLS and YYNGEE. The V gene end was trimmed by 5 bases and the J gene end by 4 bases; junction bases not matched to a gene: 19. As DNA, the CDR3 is TGTGCCAGCAGTGGTCAGCGTGGACAGAGGGACAGAGCAGATACGCAGTATTTT. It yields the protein CASSGQRGQRDRADTQYF.

This CDR3 reads CAWRIVVGTDTQYF. CDR3 nucleotides: TGTGCCTGGAGAATCGTGGTAGGCACAGATACGCAGTATTTT. The V gene is TRBV30, the J gene TRBJ2-3, with unresolved D. V shed 3 bases and J shed 1 base, with 11 bases lying between them. Germline V gene sequence: CDR1 GTSNPN, CDR2 SVGIG (reference sequence). CDR3 length: 14 residues.

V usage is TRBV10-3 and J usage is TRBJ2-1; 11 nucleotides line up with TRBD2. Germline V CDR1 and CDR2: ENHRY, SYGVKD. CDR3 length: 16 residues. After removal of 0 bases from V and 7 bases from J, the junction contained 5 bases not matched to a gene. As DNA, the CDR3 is TGTGCCATCAGTGAGTCGAGAGTAGCGGGAGGGAATGAGCAGTTCTTC. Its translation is CAISESRVAGGNEQFF.

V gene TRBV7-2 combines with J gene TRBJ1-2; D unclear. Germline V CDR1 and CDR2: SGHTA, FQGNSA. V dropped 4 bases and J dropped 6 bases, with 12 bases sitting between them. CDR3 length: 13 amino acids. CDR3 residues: CASSYGNWDGYTF. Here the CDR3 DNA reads TGTGCCAGCAGCTATGGAAATTGGGATGGCTACACCTTC.

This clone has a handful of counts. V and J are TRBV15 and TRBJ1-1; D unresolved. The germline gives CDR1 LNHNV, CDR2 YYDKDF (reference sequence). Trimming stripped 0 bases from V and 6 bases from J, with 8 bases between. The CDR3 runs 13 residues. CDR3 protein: CATSRDPTAEAFF. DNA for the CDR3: TGTGCCACCAGCAGAGATCCCACCGCTGAAGCTTTCTTT. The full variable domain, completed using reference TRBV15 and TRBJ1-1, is DAMVIQNPRYQVTQFGKPVTLSCSQTLNHNVMYWYQQKSSQAPKLLFHYYDKDFNNEADTPDNFQSRRPNTSFCFLDIRSPGLGDTAMYLCATSRDPTAEAFFGQGTRLTVV.

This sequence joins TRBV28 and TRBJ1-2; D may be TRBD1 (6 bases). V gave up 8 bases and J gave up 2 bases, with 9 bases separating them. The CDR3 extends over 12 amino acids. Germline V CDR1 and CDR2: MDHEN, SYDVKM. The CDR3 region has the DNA TGTGCCAGCGGACAGCAAAACTATGGCTACACCTTC. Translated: CASGQQNYGYTF.

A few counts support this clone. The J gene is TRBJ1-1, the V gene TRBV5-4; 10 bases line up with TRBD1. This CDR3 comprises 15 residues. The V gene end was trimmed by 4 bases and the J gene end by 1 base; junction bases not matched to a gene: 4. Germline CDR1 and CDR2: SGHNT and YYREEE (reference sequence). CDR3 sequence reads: CASSTRQGANTEAFF. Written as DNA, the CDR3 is TGTGCCAGCAGCACCAGACAGGGGGCGAACACTGAAGCTTTCTTT.

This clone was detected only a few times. The CDR3 DNA reads as TGTGCCAGCAGCTTAAGGCAGGCAAGTTCACCCCTCCACTTT. It specifies CASSLRQASSPLHF. The chain combines TRBV5-6 with TRBJ1-6; D unclear. The CDR3 totals 14 residues. Germline V gene lookup returns CDR1 SGHDT and CDR2 YYEEEE. The ends were cut back, 2 bases at V and 9 bases at J, with 12 bases in the middle.

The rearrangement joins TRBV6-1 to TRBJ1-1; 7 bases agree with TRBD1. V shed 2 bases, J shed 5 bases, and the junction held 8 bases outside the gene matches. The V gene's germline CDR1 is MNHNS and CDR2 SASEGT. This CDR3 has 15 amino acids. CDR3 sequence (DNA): TGTGCCAGCAGTGAACAGGAAGACAGGGCGACTGAAGCTTTCTTT. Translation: CASSEQEDRATEAFF.

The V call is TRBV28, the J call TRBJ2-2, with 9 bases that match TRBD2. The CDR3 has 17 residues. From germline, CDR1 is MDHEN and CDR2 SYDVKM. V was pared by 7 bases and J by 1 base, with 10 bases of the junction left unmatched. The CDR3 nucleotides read TGTGCCAGCACTATCCTGGGGACTAGCCAGAACACCGGGGAGCTGTTTTTT. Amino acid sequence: CASTILGTSQNTGELFF.

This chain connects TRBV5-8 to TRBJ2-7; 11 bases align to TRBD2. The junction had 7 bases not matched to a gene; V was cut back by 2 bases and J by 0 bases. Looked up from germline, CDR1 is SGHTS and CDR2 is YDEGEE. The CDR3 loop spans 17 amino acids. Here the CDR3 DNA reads TGTGCCAGCAGCTTTCGACTAGCGGGAAAGGGCTCCTACGAGCAGTACTTC. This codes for CASSFRLAGKGSYEQYF. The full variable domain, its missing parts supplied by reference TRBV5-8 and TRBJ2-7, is EAGVTQSPTHLIKTRGQQATLRCSPISGHTSVYWYQQALGLGLQFLLWYDEGEERNRGNFPPRFSGRQFPNYSSELNVNALELEDSALYLCASSFRLAGKGSYEQYFGPGTRLTVT.

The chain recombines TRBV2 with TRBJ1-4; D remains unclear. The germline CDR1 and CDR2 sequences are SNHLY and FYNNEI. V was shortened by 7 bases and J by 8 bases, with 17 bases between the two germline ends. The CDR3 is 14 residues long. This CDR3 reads CASNPVGFREKLFF. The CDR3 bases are TGTGCCAGCAACCCGGTGGGGTTTCGCGAAAAACTGTTTTTT.

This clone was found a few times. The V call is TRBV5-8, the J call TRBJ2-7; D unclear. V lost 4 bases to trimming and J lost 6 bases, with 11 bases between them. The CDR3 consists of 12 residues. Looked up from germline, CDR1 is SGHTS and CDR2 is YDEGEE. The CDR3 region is CASSRVSVEQYF. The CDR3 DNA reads TGTGCCAGCAGCAGGGTAAGCGTCGAGCAGTACTTC. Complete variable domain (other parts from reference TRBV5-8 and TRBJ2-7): EAGVTQSPTHLIKTRGQQATLRCSPISGHTSVYWYQQALGLGLQFLLWYDEGEERNRGNFPPRFSGRQFPNYSSELNVNALELEDSALYLCASSRVSVEQYFGPGTRLTVT.

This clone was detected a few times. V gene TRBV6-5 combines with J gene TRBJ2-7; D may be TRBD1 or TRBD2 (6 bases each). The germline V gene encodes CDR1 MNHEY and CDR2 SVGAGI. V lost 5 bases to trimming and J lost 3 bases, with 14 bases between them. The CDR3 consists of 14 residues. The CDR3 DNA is TGTGCCAGCAGTACGCTACAGGGACTCTACGAGCAGTACTTC. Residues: CASSTLQGLYEQYF.

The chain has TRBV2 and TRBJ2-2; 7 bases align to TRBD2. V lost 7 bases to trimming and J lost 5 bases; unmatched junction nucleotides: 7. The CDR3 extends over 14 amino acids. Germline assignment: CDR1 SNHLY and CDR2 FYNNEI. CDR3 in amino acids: CASKWDYTTGELFF. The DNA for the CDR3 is TGTGCCAGCAAATGGGACTACACTACCGGGGAGCTGTTTTTT.

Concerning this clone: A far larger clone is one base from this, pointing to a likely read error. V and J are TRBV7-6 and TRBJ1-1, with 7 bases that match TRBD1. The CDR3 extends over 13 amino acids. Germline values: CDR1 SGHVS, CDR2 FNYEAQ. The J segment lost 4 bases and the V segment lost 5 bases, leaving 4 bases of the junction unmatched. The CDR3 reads CASSLDRVTEAFF. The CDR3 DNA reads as TGTGCCAGCAGCCTTGACAGGGTCACTGAAGCTTTCTTT. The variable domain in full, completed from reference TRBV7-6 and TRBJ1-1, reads GAGVSQSPRYKVTKRGQDVALRCDPISGHVSLYWYRQALGQGPEFLTYFNYEAQQDKSGLPNDRFSAERPEGSISTLTIQRTEQRDSAMYRCASSLDRVTEAFFGQGTRLTVV.

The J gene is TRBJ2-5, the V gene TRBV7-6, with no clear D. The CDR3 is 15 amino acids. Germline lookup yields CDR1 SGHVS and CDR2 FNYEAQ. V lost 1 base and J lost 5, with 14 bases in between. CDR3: CASSLGTQFRETQYF. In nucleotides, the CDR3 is TGTGCCAGCAGCTTAGGTACGCAGTTCCGGGAGACCCAGTACTTC.